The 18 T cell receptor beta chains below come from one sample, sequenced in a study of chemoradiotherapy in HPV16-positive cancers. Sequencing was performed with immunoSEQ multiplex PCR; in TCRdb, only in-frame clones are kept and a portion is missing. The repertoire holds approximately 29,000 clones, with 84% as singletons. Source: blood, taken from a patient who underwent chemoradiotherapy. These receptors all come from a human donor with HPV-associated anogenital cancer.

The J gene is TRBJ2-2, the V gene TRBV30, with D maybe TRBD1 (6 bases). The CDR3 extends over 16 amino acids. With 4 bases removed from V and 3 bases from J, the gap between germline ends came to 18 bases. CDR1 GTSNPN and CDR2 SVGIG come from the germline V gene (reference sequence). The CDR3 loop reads CAWKVGTFSDTGELFF. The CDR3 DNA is TGTGCCTGGAAGGTCGGGACATTCTCGGACACCGGGGAGCTGTTTTTT.

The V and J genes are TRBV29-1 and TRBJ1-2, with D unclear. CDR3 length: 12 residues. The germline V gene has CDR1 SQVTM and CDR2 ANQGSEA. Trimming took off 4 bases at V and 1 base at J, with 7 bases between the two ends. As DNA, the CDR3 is TGCAGCGTTGTAGTGAGTAACTATGGCTACACCTTC. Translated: CSVVVSNYGYTF.

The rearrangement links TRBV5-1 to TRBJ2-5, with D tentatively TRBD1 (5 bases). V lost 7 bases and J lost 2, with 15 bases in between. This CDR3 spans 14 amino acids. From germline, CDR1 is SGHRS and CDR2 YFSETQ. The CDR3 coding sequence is TGCGCCAGCCGAAGCAGGGTTGCACAAGAGACCCAGTACTTC. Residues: CASRSRVAQETQYF. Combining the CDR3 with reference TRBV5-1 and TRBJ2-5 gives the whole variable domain KAGVTQTPRYLIKTRGQQVTLSCSPISGHRSVSWYQQTPGQGLQFLFEYFSETQRNKGNFPGRFSGRQFSNSRSEMNVSTLELGDSALYLCASRSRVAQETQYFGPGTRLLVL.

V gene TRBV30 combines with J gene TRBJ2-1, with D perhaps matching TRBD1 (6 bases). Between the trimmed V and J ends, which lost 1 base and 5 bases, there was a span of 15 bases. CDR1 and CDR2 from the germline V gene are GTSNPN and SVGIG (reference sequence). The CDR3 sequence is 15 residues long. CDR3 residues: CAWSGFQGLDNEQFF. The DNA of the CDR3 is TGTGCCTGGAGTGGGTTCCAGGGGCTCGACAATGAGCAGTTCTTC.

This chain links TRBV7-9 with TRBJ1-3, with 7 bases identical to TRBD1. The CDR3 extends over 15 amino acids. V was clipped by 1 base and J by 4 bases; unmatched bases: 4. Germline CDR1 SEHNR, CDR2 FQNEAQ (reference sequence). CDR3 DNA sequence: TGTGCCAGCAGCTTAGAGACAGGGCTCGGAAACACCATATATTTT. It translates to CASSLETGLGNTIYF.

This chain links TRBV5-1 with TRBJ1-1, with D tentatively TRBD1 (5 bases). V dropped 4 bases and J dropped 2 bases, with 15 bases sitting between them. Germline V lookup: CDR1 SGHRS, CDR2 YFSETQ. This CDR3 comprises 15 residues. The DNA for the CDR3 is TGCGCCAGCAGCCACGGAGCCGGGACCAACACTGAAGCTTTCTTT. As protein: CASSHGAGTNTEAFF. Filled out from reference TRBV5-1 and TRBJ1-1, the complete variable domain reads KAGVTQTPRYLIKTRGQQVTLSCSPISGHRSVSWYQQTPGQGLQFLFEYFSETQRNKGNFPGRFSGRQFSNSRSEMNVSTLELGDSALYLCASSHGAGTNTEAFFGQGTRLTVV.

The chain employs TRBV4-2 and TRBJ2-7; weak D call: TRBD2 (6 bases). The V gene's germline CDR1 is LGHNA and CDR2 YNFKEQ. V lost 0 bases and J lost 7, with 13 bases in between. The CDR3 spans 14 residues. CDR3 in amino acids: CASSQDLLAWEQYF. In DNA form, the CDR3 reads TGTGCCAGCAGCCAAGATCTGCTAGCGTGGGAGCAGTACTTC.

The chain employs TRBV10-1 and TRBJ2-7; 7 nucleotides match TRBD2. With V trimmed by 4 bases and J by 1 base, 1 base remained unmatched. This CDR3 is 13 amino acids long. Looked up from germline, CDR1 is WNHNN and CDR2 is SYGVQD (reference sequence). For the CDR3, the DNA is TGCGCCAGCAGTGGGGGGGGTTCCTACGAGCAGTACTTC. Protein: CASSGGGSYEQYF.

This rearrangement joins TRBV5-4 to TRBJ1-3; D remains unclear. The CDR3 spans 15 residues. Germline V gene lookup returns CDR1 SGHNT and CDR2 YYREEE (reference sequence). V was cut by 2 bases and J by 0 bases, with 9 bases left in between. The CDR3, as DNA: TGTGCCAGCAGCTTCTCTCAGTCCTCTGGAAACACCATATATTTT. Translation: CASSFSQSSGNTIYF.

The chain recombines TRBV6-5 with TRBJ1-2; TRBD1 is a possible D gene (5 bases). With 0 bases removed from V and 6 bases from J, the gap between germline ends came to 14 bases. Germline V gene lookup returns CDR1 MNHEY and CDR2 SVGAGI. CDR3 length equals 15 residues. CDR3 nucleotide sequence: TGTGCCAGCAGTTACTCGAGGCAGGGTAGGGATGGCTACACCTTC. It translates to CASSYSRQGRDGYTF.

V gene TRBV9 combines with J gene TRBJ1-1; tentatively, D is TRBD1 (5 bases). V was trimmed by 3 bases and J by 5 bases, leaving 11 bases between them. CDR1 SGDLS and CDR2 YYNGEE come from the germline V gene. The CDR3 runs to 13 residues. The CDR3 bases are TGTGCCAGCAGCGCAACGGGACTGACTGAAGCTTTCTTT. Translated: CASSATGLTEAFF. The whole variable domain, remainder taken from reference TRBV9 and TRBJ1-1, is DSGVTQTPKHLITATGQRVTLRCSPRSGDLSVYWYQQSLDQGLQFLIQYYNGEERAKGNILERFSAQQFPDLHSELNLSSLELGDSALYFCASSATGLTEAFFGQGTRLTVV.

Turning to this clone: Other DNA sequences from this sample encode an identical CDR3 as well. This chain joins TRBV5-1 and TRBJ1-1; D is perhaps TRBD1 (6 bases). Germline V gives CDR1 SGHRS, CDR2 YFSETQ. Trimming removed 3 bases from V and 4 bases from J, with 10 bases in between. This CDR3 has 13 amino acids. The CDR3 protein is CASSSLQGTEAFF. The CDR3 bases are TGCGCCAGCAGCTCCCTACAGGGCACTGAAGCTTTCTTT. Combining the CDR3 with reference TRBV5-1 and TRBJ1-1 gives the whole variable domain KAGVTQTPRYLIKTRGQQVTLSCSPISGHRSVSWYQQTPGQGLQFLFEYFSETQRNKGNFPGRFSGRQFSNSRSEMNVSTLELGDSALYLCASSSLQGTEAFFGQGTRLTVV.

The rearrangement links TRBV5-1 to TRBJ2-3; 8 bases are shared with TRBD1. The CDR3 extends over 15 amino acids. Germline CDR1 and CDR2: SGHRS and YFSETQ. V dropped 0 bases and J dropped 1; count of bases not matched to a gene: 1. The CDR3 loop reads CASSLEGQGTDTQYF. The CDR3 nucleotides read TGCGCCAGCAGCTTGGAGGGACAGGGCACAGATACGCAGTATTTT.

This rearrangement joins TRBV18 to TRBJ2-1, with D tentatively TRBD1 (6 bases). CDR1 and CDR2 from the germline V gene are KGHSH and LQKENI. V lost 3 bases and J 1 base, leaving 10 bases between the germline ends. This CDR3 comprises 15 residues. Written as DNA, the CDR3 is TGTGCCAGCTCACCTACCACAGGGTCCTACAATGAGCAGTTCTTC. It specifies CASSPTTGSYNEQFF.

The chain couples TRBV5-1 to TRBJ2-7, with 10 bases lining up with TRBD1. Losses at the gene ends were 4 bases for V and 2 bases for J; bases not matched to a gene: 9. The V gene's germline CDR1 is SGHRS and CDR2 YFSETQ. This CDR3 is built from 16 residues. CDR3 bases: TGCGCCAGCAGCGAAAGGACAGGGGGGGGGACCTACGAGCAGTACTTC. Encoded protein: CASSERTGGGTYEQYF.

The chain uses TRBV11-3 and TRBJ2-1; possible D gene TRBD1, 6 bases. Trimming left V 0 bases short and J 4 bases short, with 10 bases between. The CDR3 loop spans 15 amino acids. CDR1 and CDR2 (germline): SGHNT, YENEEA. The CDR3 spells CASSLESGQYNEQFF. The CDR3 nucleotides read TGTGCCAGCAGCTTAGAAAGTGGACAGTACAATGAGCAGTTCTTC.

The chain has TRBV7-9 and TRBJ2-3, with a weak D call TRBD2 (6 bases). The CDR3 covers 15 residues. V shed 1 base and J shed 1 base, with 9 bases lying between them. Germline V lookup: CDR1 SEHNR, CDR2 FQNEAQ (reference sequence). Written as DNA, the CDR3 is TGTGCCAGCAGCTTAGAGGGCGGGGGCACAGATACGCAGTATTTT. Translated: CASSLEGGGTDTQYF.

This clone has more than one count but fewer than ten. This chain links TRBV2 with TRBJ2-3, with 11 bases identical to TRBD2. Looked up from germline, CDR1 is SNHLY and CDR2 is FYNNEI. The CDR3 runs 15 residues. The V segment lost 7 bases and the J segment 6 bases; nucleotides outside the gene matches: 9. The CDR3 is CASNLLAGDRDTQYF. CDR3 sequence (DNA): TGTGCCAGCAACCTACTAGCGGGGGACAGGGATACGCAGTATTTT.